These 21 T cell receptor beta chains were all obtained from the same sample, sequenced in a study of T cell changes during pregnancy in multiple sclerosis. Assay: immunoSEQ multiplex PCR; the TCRdb copy retains only in-frame clones and omits some. The profile shows around 48,000 clones, 92% of them singletons. The sequences come from CD4+ T cells from peripheral blood mononuclear cells, collected in the third trimester of pregnancy. The receptors were gathered from a female donor with multiple sclerosis, enrolled in a pregnancy study.

The gene calls are TRBV2 and TRBJ1-2, with no clear D. CDR3 length equals 13 residues. Germline CDR1 reads SNHLY; CDR2 reads FYNNEI. V lost 4 bases and J lost 2, with 8 bases in between. The chain's CDR3 is CASSAYRNYGYTF. CDR3 DNA: TGTGCCAGCAGTGCCTACAGAAACTATGGCTACACCTTC. Combining the CDR3 with reference TRBV2 and TRBJ1-2 gives the whole variable domain EPEVTQTPSHQVTQMGQEVILRCVPISNHLYFYWYRQILGQKVEFLVSFYNNEISEKSEIFDDQFSVERPDGSNFTLKIRSTKLEDSAMYFCASSAYRNYGYTFGSGTRLTVV.

V gene TRBV29-1 combines with J gene TRBJ2-7; 8 nucleotides match TRBD1. Germline CDR1 and CDR2: SQVTM and ANQGSEA. V dropped 6 bases and J dropped 0; count of bases not matched to a gene: 4. This CDR3 is 13 amino acids long. The CDR3 DNA reads TGCAGCGTACGGACAGGGCCCTCCTACGAGCAGTACTTC. It is translated as CSVRTGPSYEQYF.

This chain joins TRBV13 and TRBJ2-7; 14 bases align to TRBD2. Germline V gives CDR1 PRHDT, CDR2 FYEKMQ (reference sequence). The CDR3 spans 16 residues. Trimming cost V 4 bases and J 2 bases; bases outside gene matches: 4. The CDR3 spells CASSSGLAGGPYEQYF. The CDR3 DNA reads TGTGCCAGCAGCTCAGGACTAGCGGGAGGACCCTACGAGCAGTACTTC.

This clone has only one observation. This chain connects TRBV28 to TRBJ2-1, with D perhaps matching TRBD1 (5 bases). With 6 bases removed from V and 6 bases from J, the gap between germline ends came to 12 bases. CDR1 is MDHEN, CDR2 SYDVKM, per germline. The CDR3 spans 13 residues. The CDR3 DNA is TGTGCCAGCAGGCAGGGTTCAACCAATGAGCAGTTCTTC. Encoded protein: CASRQGSTNEQFF.

CDR3 DNA: TGCGCCAGCAGCTCCCTCGGTCGCGTCCCGAACACTGAAGCTTTCTTT. This encodes CASSSLGRVPNTEAFF. The V and J genes are TRBV5-1 and TRBJ1-1, with D unresolved. The CDR3 loop spans 16 amino acids. Trimming removed 3 bases at V and 1 base at J, with 16 bases between. Looked up from germline, CDR1 is SGHRS and CDR2 is YFSETQ.

This rearrangement joins TRBV27 to TRBJ1-4; 8 bases fit TRBD1. This CDR3 contains 15 residues. CDR1 is MNHEY, CDR2 SMNVEV, per germline (reference sequence). The trim removed 1 base at V and 7 bases at J, leaving 5 bases unmatched. Here the CDR3 DNA reads TGTGCCAGCAGTTTATTGCAGGGGGCCGGTGAAAAACTGTTTTTT. This codes for CASSLLQGAGEKLFF.

This rearrangement joins TRBV5-4 to TRBJ2-7; a possible D gene is TRBD1 (6 bases). The CDR3 has 13 residues. The V and J ends lost 1 base and 3 bases respectively, with 8 bases between them. The germline gives CDR1 SGHNT, CDR2 YYREEE (reference sequence). The chain's CDR3 is CASSLNRVYEQYF. In DNA form, the CDR3 reads TGTGCCAGCAGCTTGAACAGGGTCTACGAGCAGTACTTC.

This rearrangement joins TRBV28 to TRBJ2-3; D might be TRBD1 (6 bases). The CDR3 runs 17 residues. CDR1 MDHEN and CDR2 SYDVKM come from the germline V gene. V was pared by 5 bases and J by 7 bases, with 25 bases between. The CDR3 DNA follows: TGTGCCAGCAGTGTAACCGGGACACCATTCGGCGGAAATACGCAGTATTTT. It codes for CASSVTGTPFGGNTQYF.

This CDR3 is CASSSGPGAGGNEQYF. For the CDR3, the DNA is TGCGCCAGCAGCTCCGGCCCTGGAGCGGGAGGTAATGAGCAGTACTTC. This sequence joins TRBV5-1 and TRBJ2-7, with 9 bases that match TRBD2. The CDR3 totals 16 residues. Germline-derived CDR1 and CDR2 are SGHRS and YFSETQ. Unmatched junction bases numbered 14, after V lost 3 bases and J lost 7 bases.

The chain's CDR3 is CASTPWRELSDTQYF. In DNA form, the CDR3 reads TGTGCCAGCACCCCGTGGCGGGAGCTATCAGATACGCAGTATTTT. V gene TRBV2 combines with J gene TRBJ2-3, with 7 bases identical to TRBD2. This CDR3 spans 15 amino acids. Trimming at V came to 7 bases and at J to 4 bases, leaving 11 bases not matched to a gene. CDR1 and CDR2 (germline): SNHLY, FYNNEI.

There are a few counts of this clone. The rearrangement joins TRBV5-1 to TRBJ1-2; tentatively, D is TRBD1 (6 bases). Per germline, CDR1 SGHRS and CDR2 YFSETQ. This CDR3 is 15 amino acids long. V was shortened by 0 bases and J by 4 bases, with 13 bases between the two germline ends. DNA for the CDR3: TGCGCCAGCAGCTTGGTTAGGGGGACAATCTATGGCTACACCTTC. Translated: CASSLVRGTIYGYTF.

CDR3 in amino acids: CASKRGPESSYNEQFF. CDR3 in DNA: TGTGCCAGCAAAAGGGGGCCGGAGAGCTCCTACAATGAGCAGTTCTTC. The J gene is TRBJ2-1, the V gene TRBV5-4; 7 bases fit TRBD1. With 6 bases clipped from V and 0 bases from J, the junction kept 9 bases outside the gene matches. The germline V gene encodes CDR1 SGHNT and CDR2 YYREEE (reference sequence). The CDR3 is 16 residues long.

The chain links TRBV5-4 to TRBJ2-5; 8 nucleotides agree with TRBD2. The V gene end was trimmed by 3 bases and the J gene end by 2 bases; junction bases not matched to a gene: 9. Germline V gene lookup returns CDR1 SGHNT and CDR2 YYREEE (reference sequence). The CDR3 spans 16 residues. The CDR3 loop is CASSSSGSAQQETQYF. The CDR3 DNA reads TGTGCCAGCAGCTCGAGCGGGAGCGCACAACAAGAGACCCAGTACTTC.

This clone was picked up one time. V is TRBV2 and J is TRBJ2-2; 7 nucleotides agree with TRBD1. V dropped 6 bases and J dropped 4; count of bases not matched to a gene: 2. Germline CDR1 SNHLY, CDR2 FYNNEI. The CDR3 is made up of 13 amino acids. CDR3 amino acids: CASRGTVTGELFF. CDR3 DNA: TGTGCCAGCAGGGGGACAGTCACCGGGGAGCTGTTTTTT.

This clone turned up a few times. The chain links TRBV19 to TRBJ1-4, with a tentative D call TRBD1 (5 bases). The CDR3 loop spans 14 amino acids. In germline, CDR1 is LNHDA, CDR2 SQIVND (reference sequence). V shed 5 bases and J shed 5 bases, with 12 bases lying between them. In nucleotides, the CDR3 is TGTGCCAGTAGTCGACAGCTAGTAAATGAAAAACTGTTTTTT. Translation gives CASSRQLVNEKLFF.

The chain links TRBV7-8 to TRBJ2-7, with D unclear. The V gene's germline CDR1 is SGHVS and CDR2 FQNEAQ. The CDR3 consists of 16 residues. With 0 bases removed from V and 2 bases from J, the gap between germline ends came to 14 bases. DNA of the CDR3: TGTGCCAGCAGCTTAGCAGGCACTACCGTCCCCTACGAGCAGTACTTC. Translating gives CASSLAGTTVPYEQYF.

This rearrangement joins TRBV28 to TRBJ2-3; 8 nucleotides match TRBD1. The CDR3 runs 14 residues. Germline V CDR1 and CDR2: MDHEN, SYDVKM. J lost 3 bases, V lost 4 bases, and 3 bases had no gene match. CDR3 loop: CASSSGGLTDTQYF. The CDR3 DNA is TGTGCCAGCAGTTCAGGGGGCCTAACAGATACGCAGTATTTT.

The chain recombines TRBV19 with TRBJ1-1, with 10 bases fitting TRBD1. V shed 8 bases, J shed 5 bases, and the junction held 2 bases outside the gene matches. The CDR3 spans 12 residues. Per germline, CDR1 LNHDA and CDR2 SQIVND (reference sequence). The CDR3 DNA follows: TGTGCCAGTTCGGACAGGGGGACTGAAGCTTTCTTT. It translates to CASSDRGTEAFF.

The chain employs TRBV28 and TRBJ2-7; the match to TRBD2 covers 7 bases. The CDR3 is made up of 15 amino acids. Trimming took 6 bases from V and 6 from J; bases not matched to a gene: 14. The germline V gene has CDR1 MDHEN and CDR2 SYDVKM. This CDR3 reads CASSPPPSGSAEQYF. Written as DNA, the CDR3 is TGTGCCAGCAGCCCACCCCCTAGCGGCAGCGCCGAGCAGTACTTC.

The J gene is TRBJ2-1, the V gene TRBV10-3; 7 bases are shared with TRBD2. This CDR3 region has 19 residues. From germline, CDR1 is ENHRY and CDR2 SYGVKD. Trimming removed 6 bases from V and 0 bases from J; junction bases left unmatched: 17. The CDR3 spells CAIRSSGSQGLVSYNEQFF. CDR3 sequence (DNA): TGTGCCATCAGAAGTTCGGGATCCCAAGGACTAGTCTCCTACAATGAGCAGTTCTTC.

V and J are TRBV4-3 and TRBJ2-2, with 9 bases fitting TRBD2. After removal of 0 bases from V and 1 base from J, the junction contained 3 bases not matched to a gene. The V gene's germline CDR1 is LGHNA and CDR2 YSLEER. This CDR3 is 17 amino acids long. The DNA of the CDR3 is TGCGCCAGCAGCCAAGATGCTAGCGGGGTGAACACCGGGGAGCTGTTTTTT. Protein: CASSQDASGVNTGELFF.